The T cell receptor beta chain under discussion was sequenced for a study of human T cells and chemical hapten exposure. As for the study in general: 2% DPC was applied to roughly 2 cm by roughly 2 cm of upper inner arm skin for sensitization. Patch tests containing 0.01% DPC, applied to the upper back, were read at 6 days.

TCRdb itself ran the RACE reads through MiXCR, one entry per CDR3 protein. The repertoire includes over 50,000 distinct CDR3 sequences, roughly 10% of them detected once, and around a tenth sits in the top ten. Germline CDR1 reads SGHRS; CDR2 reads YFSETQ. Trimming left V 1 base short and J 4 bases short, with 9 bases between. The CDR3 sequence is 14 residues long. Indicated time point: pre-sensitization, week 0. Specified treatment: therapeutic diphenylcyclopropenone sensitization with weekly scalp DPC. Extraction yielded total RNA from whole blood (unfractionated). Many counts were recorded for this clonotype. Its antigen is unidentified. General study points: The immune response of these alopecia patients might not match healthy individuals'. It was expanded TCRs that formed significantly more large CDR3 similarity clusters than controls did.

Material: whole blood, obtained in connection with sensitization to the hapten diphenylcyclopropenone (DPC). The TCR sequence derives from a woman in her thirties with alopecia areata. Some clones in this sample may be carry-over from other donors' samples. This chain uses TRBV5-1 with TRBJ1-3; unclear D gene. The CDR3 bases are TGCGCCAGCAGCTTGACAGTGCAAGGAAACACCATATATTTT. It specifies CASSLTVQGNTIYF.